This TCR beta chain was profiled in a study of blood T cell repertoires in COVID-19. At the level of the study: From the United States, Italy and Spain came samples of acute and convalescent COVID-19.

Per the original methods: Reference gene primer amplification gave estimated nucleated cell counts. Libraries were prepared by immunoSEQ multiplex PCR; TCRdb keeps only in-frame clonotypes and omits some of them. The DNA gave D and trimming, while V, J and clone size come from that table. The sample has about 140,000 clones; around 90% are singletons. The CDR3 is 14 residues long. CDR1 is KGHDR, CDR2 SFDVKD, per germline. V was shortened by 4 bases and J by 5 bases, with 10 bases between the two germline ends. The chain combines TRBV24-1 with TRBJ2-2; weak D call: TRBD1 (6 bases). The specimen was peripheral blood. The TCR sequence derives from a woman aged 50 to 60 with acute or convalescent COVID-19. The CDR3 spells CATSEVGTTGELFF. Written as DNA, the CDR3 is TGTGCCACCAGTGAGGTAGGGACAACCGGGGAGCTGTTTTTT.